This note documents a single TCR beta chain sequence. Other DNA sequences in the sample encode the same CDR3. The data stem from a study of shared clonotypes between healthy human individuals. The wider study: Those who served as donors were a couple of women and a few men between the ages of 18 and 49. Every donor yielded three CD4 naive, three CD4 memory, two CD8 naive and one CD8 memory plate.

The naive CD8 subset, CD45RO-negative cells positively selected for CCR7, excluded terminally differentiated effector memory CD45RA+ cells. The donors were adults (healthy and HIV-negative) with no recent acute infections or vaccinations. Per the original data handling: Filtering differed, since immunoSEQ gave only junction sequences and no quality scores. Repertoires were generated with immunoSEQ multiplex PCR, while TCRdb's copy carries only in-frame clones and drops some. The V and J calls and clone size are taken from that table; D and trimming were inferred from the DNA. Of hundreds of thousands of clones in the sample, 80% to 95% are singletons; the top ten hold 24%. Trimming took 3 bases from V and 4 from J; bases not matched to a gene: 1. CDR3 length: 13 residues. CDR1 and CDR2 from the germline V gene are SGDLS and YYNGEE.

The V and J genes are TRBV9 and TRBJ2-7; TRBD1 matches at 10 bases. This TCR came from a man aged 30 to 45 in good health. Specimen: naive CD8+ T cells sorted from blood. The CDR3 spells CASSGQGAYEQYF. Written as DNA, the CDR3 is TGTGCCAGCAGCGGACAGGGGGCGTACGAGCAGTACTTC. The full variable domain, with the rest looked up from reference TRBV9 and TRBJ2-7, is DSGVTQTPKHLITATGQRVTLRCSPRSGDLSVYWYQQSLDQGLQFLIQYYNGEERAKGNILERFSAQQFPDLHSELNLSSLELGDSALYFCASSGQGAYEQYFGPGTRLTVT.